One and the same sample provided the 24 T cell receptor beta chains below, sequenced in a study of cytomegalovirus exposure and HLA in healthy donors. Researchers ran the PCR with 60 Vbeta and 13 Jbeta primers. Here immunoSEQ multiplex PCR was the method, and the copy in TCRdb shows in-frame clones only, minus some. Of 200,000 to 250,000 clones in the sample, roughly 75% are singletons; the top ten hold 1.8%. Sequencing was done on a sample of PBMCs. The origin of the receptors is a woman in her thirties in good health and CMV-seronegative.

The rearrangement uses TRBV2 and TRBJ1-2, with TRBD1 matching 7 bases. Germline V gene lookup returns CDR1 SNHLY and CDR2 FYNNEI. J was trimmed by 1 base and V by 6 bases; bases with no gene match: 5. The CDR3 covers 14 residues. CDR3 sequence: CASSLTGSNYGYTF. DNA for the CDR3: TGTGCCAGCAGCCTGACAGGGAGTAACTATGGCTACACCTTC.

V usage is TRBV7-9 and J usage is TRBJ2-5, with TRBD2 matching 12 bases. Near its end, the DNA agrees better with TRBJ2-7, so the J call may be wrong. Germline V gives CDR1 SEHNR, CDR2 FQNEAQ (reference sequence). This CDR3 comprises 17 residues. The CDR3 nucleotides read TGTGCCAGCAGCTTAGTGGATTCTAGCGGGAGGGCCAACGAGCAGTACTTC. Protein product: CASSLVDSSGRANEQYF.

The J gene is TRBJ2-1, the V gene TRBV10-3; 12 bases are shared with TRBD2. Germline V lookup: CDR1 ENHRY, CDR2 SYGVKD. V shed 0 bases and J 6 bases; nucleotides not matched to a gene: 0. This CDR3 region has 15 residues. The CDR3 DNA is TGTGCCATCAGTGAGTCGGGACTAGCGGGCAATGAGCAGTTCTTC. Its protein product is CAISESGLAGNEQFF.

The chain uses TRBV9 and TRBJ1-1, with 9 bases lining up with TRBD1. The CDR3 is 13 residues long. The V and J ends lost 2 bases and 12 bases, in that order; junction bases with no gene match: 8. Germline-derived CDR1 and CDR2 are SGDLS and YYNGEE. As DNA, the CDR3 is TGTGCCAGCAGCGTGGGTGACAGGGGGGTGACTTTCTTT. Protein sequence: CASSVGDRGVTFF.

The V and J genes are TRBV28 and TRBJ2-2, with TRBD1 matching over 8 bases. Germline loops: CDR1 MDHEN, CDR2 SYDVKM. This CDR3 comprises 16 residues. Losses at the gene ends were 5 bases for V and 5 bases for J; bases not matched to a gene: 10. The CDR3 here is CASSIGTGGGTGELFF. The CDR3 nucleotides read TGTGCCAGCAGTATTGGGACAGGTGGAGGTACCGGGGAGCTGTTTTTT.

This chain connects TRBV5-1 to TRBJ2-2, with TRBD2 matching over 14 bases. The CDR3 runs 17 residues. CDR1 is SGHRS, CDR2 YFSETQ, per germline. V lost 4 bases and J lost 4; bases outside the gene matches: 6. The CDR3 DNA reads as TGCGCCAGCAGCCATTCCGGACTAGCGGGAGGCACCGGGGAGCTGTTTTTT. Protein: CASSHSGLAGGTGELFF.

V is TRBV27 and J is TRBJ1-1, with 9 bases aligning to TRBD1. Trimming took 4 bases from V and 1 from J; bases not matched to a gene: 7. The CDR3 totals 16 residues. The germline V gene has CDR1 MNHEY and CDR2 SMNVEV (reference sequence). Written as DNA, the CDR3 is TGTGCCAGCAGTTATAACAGGGGGCCCTCGAACACTGAAGCTTTCTTT. Its translation: CASSYNRGPSNTEAFF.

The rearrangement uses TRBV7-8 and TRBJ2-7, with 7 bases lining up with TRBD2. With 5 bases clipped from V and 0 bases from J, the junction kept 10 bases outside the gene matches. The CDR3 spans 16 residues. The germline CDR1 and CDR2 sequences are SGHVS and FQNEAQ. In DNA form, the CDR3 reads TGTGCCAGCAGCACCCGGGGAGGGCGTAGCTCCTACGAGCAGTACTTC. This sequence encodes CASSTRGGRSSYEQYF. The full variable domain, with the rest looked up from reference TRBV7-8 and TRBJ2-7, is GAGVSQSPRYKVAKRGQDVALRCDPISGHVSLFWYQQALGQGPEFLTYFQNEAQLDKSGLPSDRFFAERPEGSVSTLKIQRTQQEDSAVYLCASSTRGGRSSYEQYFGPGTRLTVT.

The chain combines TRBV4-1 with TRBJ2-3; D not resolved. This CDR3 contains 12 residues. Germline CDR1 is MGHRA and CDR2 is YSYEKL. The ends were cut back, 4 bases at V and 5 bases at J, with 7 bases in the middle. The CDR3 region has the DNA TGCGCCAGCAGCCTTCTCGGAGATACGCAGTATTTT. This sequence encodes CASSLLGDTQYF.

The rearrangement joins TRBV6-5 to TRBJ1-1; D possibly corresponds to TRBD1 (5 bases). Germline V gene data show CDR1 as MNHEY and CDR2 as SVGAGI. The CDR3 spans 13 residues. Deletions cut 6 bases from V and 1 base from J, with 9 bases between. The CDR3 loop is CASSDTGNTEAFF. The CDR3 region has the DNA TGTGCCAGCAGCGACACAGGGAACACTGAAGCTTTCTTT.

The chain is built from TRBV2 and TRBJ2-3; 7 nucleotides line up with TRBD2. The V gene's germline CDR1 is SNHLY and CDR2 FYNNEI. Trimming cost V 10 bases and J 2 bases; bases outside gene matches: 9. The CDR3 is made up of 14 amino acids. CDR3 loop: CATTHRDYTDTQYF. DNA of the CDR3: TGTGCCACCACTCATCGGGACTACACAGATACGCAGTATTTT.

The J gene is TRBJ2-7, the V gene TRBV27; possibly TRBD2 for D (5 bases). This CDR3 spans 12 amino acids. The V and J ends lost 5 bases and 5 bases respectively, with 10 bases between them. CDR1 is MNHEY and CDR2 is SMNVEV in the germline V gene (reference sequence). The CDR3 nucleotides read TGTGCCAGCAGTCCGCCCGGGAACGAGCAGTACTTC. Amino acids: CASSPPGNEQYF.

V gene TRBV6-1 combines with J gene TRBJ2-2; possibly TRBD2 for D (5 bases). V gave up 7 bases and J gave up 4 bases, with 13 bases separating them. Germline assignment: CDR1 MNHNS and CDR2 SASEGT. The CDR3 is 14 residues long. This CDR3 is CASTPGGITGELFF. The CDR3 bases are TGTGCCAGCACCCCCGGAGGAATCACCGGGGAGCTGTTTTTT.

This clone was recorded a few times. The chain carries TRBV7-2 and TRBJ1-2; 10 bases match TRBD1. This CDR3 has 14 residues. Germline V gene lookup returns CDR1 SGHTA and CDR2 FQGNSA. Germline trimming cut 5 bases from V and 7 bases from J; bases unmatched to any gene: 7. DNA of the CDR3: TGTGCCAGCAGCCGGAGGGACAGGGGTTTTGGCTACACCTTC. It yields the protein CASSRRDRGFGYTF.

This clone was seen once. V usage is TRBV7-2 and J usage is TRBJ2-3, with TRBD2 matching 8 bases. The CDR3 spans 14 residues. The ends lost 5 bases at V and 2 bases at J; junction bases unmatched: 3. Germline V gene sequence: CDR1 SGHTA, CDR2 FQGNSA. The CDR3 DNA sequence: TGTGCCAGCAGCCCGGGACTAGTCACAGATACGCAGTATTTT. It codes for CASSPGLVTDTQYF.

The chain joins TRBV7-9 to TRBJ1-1; D is perhaps TRBD1 (6 bases). Per the germline V gene, CDR1 is SEHNR and CDR2 is FQNEAQ (reference sequence). V dropped 1 base and J dropped 3 bases, with 12 bases sitting between them. The CDR3 contains 15 residues. Here the CDR3 DNA reads TGTGCCAGCAGCTTAGGGACAGCTAGATACACTGAAGCTTTCTTT. Amino acids: CASSLGTARYTEAFF.

V and J are TRBV9 and TRBJ2-1; D is perhaps TRBD2 (5 bases). V lost 2 bases, J lost 0 bases, and 9 bases lay in between. CDR3 length: 15 amino acids. Germline CDR1 and CDR2: SGDLS and YYNGEE. In nucleotides, the CDR3 is TGTGCCAGCAGCGTCGAGCGGAGCTCCTACAATGAGCAGTTCTTC. Translating gives CASSVERSSYNEQFF.

The chain recombines TRBV27 with TRBJ2-1; 8 bases match TRBD2. Germline values: CDR1 MNHEY, CDR2 SMNVEV (reference sequence). V lost 3 bases, J lost 2 bases, and 6 bases stayed unmatched. The CDR3 sequence is 16 residues long. The CDR3 DNA reads as TGTGCCAGCAGTTTCGCGGGAGGAGCAACCTACAATGAGCAGTTCTTC. Translated, it gives CASSFAGGATYNEQFF.

This clone appeared a few times. The V gene is TRBV7-3, the J gene TRBJ1-2; D gene ambiguous. CDR3 length: 13 residues. Trimming stripped 1 base from V and 8 bases from J, with 11 bases between. Germline V gene sequence: CDR1 SGHTA, CDR2 FQGTGA. CDR3 residues: CASSLMAGSGYTF. CDR3 bases: TGTGCCAGCAGCTTAATGGCGGGGAGCGGCTACACCTTC. Combining the CDR3 with reference TRBV7-3 and TRBJ1-2 gives the whole variable domain GAGVSQTPSNKVTEKGKYVELRCDPISGHTALYWYRQSLGQGPEFLIYFQGTGAADDSGLPNDRFFAVRPEGSVSTLKIQRTERGDSAVYLCASSLMAGSGYTFGSGTRLTVV.

The chain couples TRBV30 to TRBJ2-2; TRBD2 agrees at 14 bases. Trimming cost V 1 base and J 7 bases; bases outside gene matches: 11. The CDR3 consists of 18 residues. The V gene's germline CDR1 is GTSNPN and CDR2 SVGIG (reference sequence). The CDR3 is CAWSGGGLAGDFVGELFF. CDR3 nucleotide sequence: TGTGCCTGGAGTGGAGGGGGACTAGCGGGGGATTTCGTCGGGGAGCTGTTTTTT.

The chain is built from TRBV6-8 and TRBJ1-1, with 7 bases that match TRBD1. CDR1 MNHGY and CDR2 SAAAGT come from the germline V gene. This CDR3 has 18 residues. V lost 11 bases to trimming and J lost 3 bases; unmatched junction nucleotides: 24. The CDR3 coding sequence is TGTGCCTACGGAGACAAGAGAGGGACAGCTGGAGAAGACACTGAAGCTTTCTTT. It codes for CAYGDKRGTAGEDTEAFF.

Only a few counts were recorded for this clone. The chain has TRBV5-1 and TRBJ1-1; D not certain. Looked up from germline, CDR1 is SGHRS and CDR2 is YFSETQ. This CDR3 has 14 amino acids. Trimming took 1 base from V and 0 from J, leaving 7 bases between them. CDR3 coding DNA: TGCGCCAGCAGCTTGATTGACATGAACACTGAAGCTTTCTTT. Translation gives CASSLIDMNTEAFF.

This clone was detected a few times. The chain joins TRBV10-3 to TRBJ1-3, with D possibly being TRBD1 (5 bases). The V end was cut by 9 bases, the J end by 0 bases, with 9 bases between. This CDR3 comprises 13 residues. Germline V gene lookup returns CDR1 ENHRY and CDR2 SYGVKD. CDR3 nucleotides: TGTGCCATACAGGCCGTCTCTGGAAACACCATATATTTT. It codes for CAIQAVSGNTIYF.

V usage is TRBV9 and J usage is TRBJ2-7, with 10 bases identical to TRBD2. CDR3 length equals 15 residues. Germline CDR1 SGDLS, CDR2 YYNGEE. V gave up 4 bases and J gave up 5 bases; unmatched junction bases: 9. For the CDR3, the DNA is TGTGCCAGCAGCCCAGGACTAGCGGCCTGGGACGAGCAGTACTTC. Protein sequence: CASSPGLAAWDEQYF.